This T cell receptor beta chain was sequenced for a study of blood T cells in healthy people across ages. This clonotype has a handful of counts. Primed by a sample-barcoded 5' primer and a J-beta primer mix, a second PCR proceeded for about 6 to 11 cycles. Every sample returned 2.5 million or more CDR3-containing paired-end reads. Each CDR3 protein is one row after TCRdb ran MiXCR on the 5' RACE reads. The sample yields about a million distinct CDR3 sequences, under 40% seen once. This CDR3 has 14 amino acids. CDR1 LGHNA and CDR2 YSLEER come from the germline V gene. Trimming shortened V by 0 bases and J by 4 bases, and 9 bases separated the two germline ends. Each sample yielded at least 6 micrograms of PBMC total RNA.

The chain is built from TRBV4-3 and TRBJ1-1, with D uncertain. The specimen was blood. The TCR comes from a man younger than 35 in good health. For the CDR3, the DNA is TGCGCCAGCAGCCAAGATCGGGGTCGCACTGAAGCTTTCTTT. Amino acid sequence: CASSQDRGRTEAFF.